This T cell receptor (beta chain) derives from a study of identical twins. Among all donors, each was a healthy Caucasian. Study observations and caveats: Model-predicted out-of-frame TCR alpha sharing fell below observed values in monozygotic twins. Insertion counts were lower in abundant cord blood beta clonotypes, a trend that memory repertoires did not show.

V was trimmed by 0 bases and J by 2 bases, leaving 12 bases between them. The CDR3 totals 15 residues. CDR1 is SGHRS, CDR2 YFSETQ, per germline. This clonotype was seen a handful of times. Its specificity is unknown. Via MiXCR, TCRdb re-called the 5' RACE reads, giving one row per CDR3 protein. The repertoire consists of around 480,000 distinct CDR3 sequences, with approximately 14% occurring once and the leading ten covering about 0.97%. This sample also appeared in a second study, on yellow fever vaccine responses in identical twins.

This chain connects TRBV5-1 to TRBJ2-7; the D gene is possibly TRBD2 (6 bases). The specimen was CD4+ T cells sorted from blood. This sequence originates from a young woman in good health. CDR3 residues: CASSLGLASTYEQYF. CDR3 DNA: TGCGCCAGCAGCTTGGGGCTAGCGAGTACCTACGAGCAGTACTTC.